These 8 T cell receptor beta chains were sequenced from one sample in a study of cytomegalovirus exposure and HLA in healthy donors. Produced via immunoSEQ multiplex PCR; TCRdb's table is partial and in-frame only. The table records under 400,000 clones, roughly 88% of them present only once. The sequenced sample was PBMCs. The receptor set was obtained from a woman aged 18 to 35 in good health and CMV-seronegative.

The CDR3 sequence: CASSLGASSGGRPDTQYF. The CDR3 coding sequence is TGCGCCAGCAGCTTGGGGGCCTCTAGCGGGGGACGCCCCGATACGCAGTATTTT. V is TRBV5-1 and J is TRBJ2-3, with TRBD2 matching 10 bases. Germline values: CDR1 SGHRS, CDR2 YFSETQ. V lost 0 bases and J lost 6; bases outside the gene matches: 13. The CDR3 loop spans 18 amino acids.

V gene TRBV15 combines with J gene TRBJ2-2; possibly TRBD2 for D (6 bases). V gave up 1 base and J gave up 6 bases, with 15 bases separating them. CDR1 is LNHNV, CDR2 YYDKDF, per germline (reference sequence). This CDR3 contains 16 residues. CDR3 residues: CATSRGASARSGELFF. The CDR3 DNA sequence: TGTGCCACCAGCAGAGGGGCTAGCGCTCGGTCCGGGGAGCTGTTTTTT.

The chain links TRBV2 to TRBJ2-1, with TRBD2 matching 8 bases. The germline gives CDR1 SNHLY, CDR2 FYNNEI. After removal of 10 bases from V and 0 bases from J, the junction contained 8 bases not matched to a gene. The CDR3 runs 15 residues. CDR3: CATPGRGASYNEQFF. The DNA for the CDR3 is TGTGCCACCCCGGGGCGGGGGGCCTCCTACAATGAGCAGTTCTTC.

This clone was recorded once. V gene TRBV5-1 combines with J gene TRBJ2-5; TRBD1 matches 8 bases. Germline V CDR1 and CDR2: SGHRS, YFSETQ. J was trimmed by 11 bases and V by 0 bases; bases with no gene match: 6. This CDR3 has 13 residues. CDR3 nucleotides: TGCGCCAGCAGCTTGGAGGACAGGGAAAGACAGTACTTC. It codes for CASSLEDRERQYF.

The chain links TRBV6-1 to TRBJ1-4; D unclear. The V gene's germline CDR1 is MNHNS and CDR2 SASEGT. This CDR3 comprises 15 residues. Between the trimmed V and J ends, which lost 7 bases and 4 bases, there was a span of 16 bases. CDR3: CASKEAGRRNEKLFF. For the CDR3, the DNA is TGTGCCAGCAAGGAGGCTGGACGCCGTAATGAAAAACTGTTTTTT.

The chain combines TRBV28 with TRBJ1-6; tentative D call: TRBD1 (5 bases). CDR1 and CDR2 (germline): MDHEN, SYDVKM. The V gene lost 8 bases and the J gene lost 7 bases, with 12 bases spanning the gap. This CDR3 spans 13 amino acids. This CDR3 is CASRGMGNSPLHF. The DNA of the CDR3 is TGTGCCAGCCGGGGGATGGGAAATTCACCCCTCCACTTT.

CDR3: CASRPGTGVEAFF. The CDR3 coding sequence is TGTGCCAGCAGACCAGGGACGGGGGTTGAAGCTTTCTTT. The chain combines TRBV27 with TRBJ1-1; D might be TRBD1 (5 bases). V lost 6 bases and J 7 bases, leaving 15 bases between the germline ends. This CDR3 has 13 amino acids. The germline V gene has CDR1 MNHEY and CDR2 SMNVEV (reference sequence).

The gene calls are TRBV27 and TRBJ1-5; the D gene is possibly TRBD1 (6 bases). The V end lost 5 bases, the J end lost 5 bases, and 10 bases lay between the germline ends. The CDR3 consists of 13 residues. Germline CDR1 reads MNHEY; CDR2 reads SMNVEV (reference sequence). CDR3 DNA: TGTGCCAGCAGTCCGGACAGAGATCAGCCCCAGCATTTT. Protein sequence: CASSPDRDQPQHF.